These T cell receptor beta chains were read from a single sample in a study of response to subunit inactivated influenza vaccine. MiXCR, applied by TCRdb to the RT-PCR reads, yields one record per CDR3 protein. This sample has a few hundred thousand distinct CDR3 sequences, with around 11% found just once. These same data were also listed under a study on T cells expressing NK-cell markers.

The specimen comprised PBMCs from blood, sampled on the day of vaccination. The origin of the receptors is a man aged 50 to 60 who received an inactivated influenza vaccine. CDR3s include the opening cysteine and the closing phenylalanine or tryptophan. The D gene is left open where the match is weak. Some rows mark clone size as missing; the rest say once, few, many or name a class of expanded clone.

TRBJ2-2	few	NA	TRBV10-3	TGTGCCATCAGTGAGCCCGGGGAGCTGTTTTTT	CAISEPGELFF
TRBJ2-7	NA	NA	TRBV11-2	TGTGCCAGCAGCTTAGATTACGGTGAGCGGCAGGGGCCCTACGAGCAGTACTTC	CASSLDYGERQGPYEQYF
TRBJ2-7	NA	TRBD1	TRBV12-3/TRBV12-4	TGTGCCAGCAAGACAGGGGTATACGAGCAGTACTTC	CASKTGVYEQYF
TRBJ1-1	few	NA	TRBV20-1	TGCAGTGCTAGAGATATAGGGGGTTGGAGCACTGAAGCTTTCTTT	CSARDIGGWSTEAFF
TRBJ2-7	NA	TRBD1	TRBV20-1	TGCAGTGCTAGAGCGCGGGACAGGGGGTACGAGCAGTACTTC	CSARARDRGYEQYF
TRBJ2-1	many	TRBD1	TRBV7-2	TGTGCCAGCAGCTCCTTGGGACAGGGGCTCTACAATGAGCAGTTCTTC	CASSSLGQGLYNEQFF
TRBJ2-7	few	TRBD2	TRBV7-2	TGTGCCAGCAGCTCTAGCGGGATTAGCTCCTACGAGCAGTACTTC	CASSSSGISSYEQYF
TRBJ2-7	few	TRBD2	TRBV5-1	TGCGCCAGCAGCAGCGGGACTAGCGGGATTTACGAGCAGTACTTC	CASSSGTSGIYEQYF
TRBJ2-7	few	NA	TRBV20-1	TGCAGTGCCGAAGAAAGGAGCTCCTACGAGCAGTACTTC	CSAEERSSYEQYF
TRBJ2-3	few	NA	TRBV5-6	TGTGCCAGCAGCTCGCCTTCTGCCTTCACTAGCACAGATACGCAGTATTTT	CASSSPSAFTSTDTQYF
TRBJ2-5	NA	NA	TRBV28	TGTGCCAGCAGTGTACCACCAACGGGGTTAGCAGAGACCCAGTACTTC	CASSVPPTGLAETQYF
TRBJ1-5	few	TRBD1	TRBV7-8	TGTGCCAGCAGCTCCCGGGACAGATATAGCAATCAGCCCCAGCATTTT	CASSSRDRYSNQPQHF
TRBJ1-1	NA	NA	TRBV7-9	TGTGCCAGCAGCACTACCGGGACAAGAACTGAAGCTTTCTTT	CASSTTGTRTEAFF
TRBJ2-1	NA	NA	TRBV20-1	TGCAGTGCTAGAGTGGGGTCCCGACCAAACAATGAGCAGTTCTTC	CSARVGSRPNNEQFF
TRBJ1-5	many	TRBD1	TRBV12-3/TRBV12-4	TGTGCCAGCAGCCTTGACAGGGGCAATCAGCCCCAGCATTTT	CASSLDRGNQPQHF
TRBJ2-7	few	TRBD2	TRBV4-2	TGTGCCAGCAGCCGATCTAGCGGGGAGACCTACGAGCAGTACTTC	CASSRSSGETYEQYF
TRBJ2-2	NA	NA	TRBV4-3	TGCGCCAGCAGCCAAGATGGAACTAGGGGCACCGGGGAGCTGTTTTTT	CASSQDGTRGTGELFF
TRBJ2-5	few	NA	TRBV24-1	TGTGCCACCAGTGATAGGACAGTCCAAGAGACCCAGTACTTC	CATSDRTVQETQYF
TRBJ1-6	NA	NA	TRBV12-3/TRBV12-4	TGTGCCAGCAGTCATGGTCCCAATAATTCACCCCTCCACTTT	CASSHGPNNSPLHF
TRBJ2-1	NA	TRBD1	TRBV28	TGTGCCAGCAGTTTAAGCGTCGAAGACAGGGTATTCTTC	CASSLSVEDRVFF
TRBJ2-3	NA	NA	TRBV10-3	TGTGCCATCAGTCCCAGGGGGACTAGAACGGAATTCCGCACAGATACGCAGTATTTT	CAISPRGTRTEFRTDTQYF
TRBJ2-2	few	TRBD1	TRBV10-3	TGTGCCACCACGGGACAGCGGAACACCGGGGAGCTGTTTTTT	CATTGQRNTGELFF
TRBJ2-3	NA	TRBD2	TRBV9	TGTGCCAGCAGCGTAGTTGGGACTAGCGGAAGCACAGATACGCAGTATTTT	CASSVVGTSGSTDTQYF
TRBJ2-7	many	NA	TRBV7-2	TGTGCCAGCAGCTTAGTGGGGGGTATAAACTACGAGCAGTACTTC	CASSLVGGINYEQYF
TRBJ1-3	many	NA	TRBV20-1	TGCAGTGCCACCCCGGGGGCCCTCTCTGGAAACACCATATATTTT	CSATPGALSGNTIYF
TRBJ1-2	few	TRBD1	TRBV4-3	TGCGCCAGCAGCCAACGGGACAGGGAATATGGCTACACCTTC	CASSQRDREYGYTF
TRBJ2-1	few	NA	TRBV19	TGTGCCAGTAGTATTTTCGGGAGTAGCAATGAGCAGTTCTTC	CASSIFGSSNEQFF
TRBJ2-1	few	TRBD1	TRBV6-5	TGTGCCAGCAGTCACAGGGGAAACTACAATGAGCAGTTCTTC	CASSHRGNYNEQFF
TRBJ2-1	NA	TRBD1	TRBV5-6	TGTGCCAGCCAGGGGGCAGGGGGCATCTATGAGCAGTTCTTC	CASQGAGGIYEQFF
TRBJ1-5	few	NA	TRBV19	TGTGCCAGTAGTATAGTTTCCCGACAATTAAATCAGCCCCAGCATTTT	CASSIVSRQLNQPQHF
TRBJ2-7	NA	TRBD2	TRBV20-1	TGCAGTGCTACTCTAGCGGGCCCCTCCTACGAGCAGTACTTC	CSATLAGPSYEQYF
TRBJ1-1	many	TRBD1	TRBV28	TGTGCCAGCAGTGCAACAGGGGGCAGTACTGAAGCTTTCTTT	CASSATGGSTEAFF
TRBJ2-1	NA	TRBD2	TRBV25-1	TGTGCCAGCAGTGAACGACTAGCGGGAACCTACAATGAGCAGTTCTTC	CASSERLAGTYNEQFF
TRBJ2-5	NA	NA	TRBV11-2	TGTGCCAGCAGCCGAAGACTCCTCCAAGAGACCCAGTACTTC	CASSRRLLQETQYF
TRBJ2-3	few	NA	TRBV12-3/TRBV12-4	TGTGCCAGCAGCAAAATGGACAGCACAGATACGCAGTATTTT	CASSKMDSTDTQYF
TRBJ2-3	few	NA	TRBV5-1	TGCGCCAGCAGCCTGACAGCTGGGACCGGGAGAAATACGCAGTATTTT	CASSLTAGTGRNTQYF
TRBJ2-7	NA	TRBD1	TRBV4-1	TGCGCCAGCAGCCACACAGGGGAGATCTACGAGCAGTACTTC	CASSHTGEIYEQYF
TRBJ2-2	NA	NA	TRBV19	TGTGCCAGTAGTATAGGGTACACCGGGGAGCTGTTTTTT	CASSIGYTGELFF
TRBJ2-7	few	TRBD2	TRBV28	TGTGCCAGCAGTTTACGGGGGGGCACCTACGAGCAGTACTTC	CASSLRGGTYEQYF
TRBJ2-7	NA	TRBD1	TRBV6-5	TGTGCCAGCAGTTACTCTATACCGGGACAGGGGGCGGCTATCTACGAGCAGTACTTC	CASSYSIPGQGAAIYEQYF
TRBJ1-6	few	NA	TRBV7-2	TGTGCCAGCAGCAAACAGGGTTTGAATAATTCACCCCTCCACTTT	CASSKQGLNNSPLHF
TRBJ2-1	few	NA	TRBV4-2	TGTGCCAGCAGCCAAGACTTGTGGGGGGGGCTCAATGAGCAGTTCTTC	CASSQDLWGGLNEQFF
TRBJ2-2	NA	TRBD2	TRBV29-1	TGCAGCGCCGGCGGGGAGGGGTTCACCGGGGAGCTGTTTTTT	CSAGGEGFTGELFF
TRBJ1-6	NA	TRBD1	TRBV5-4	TGTGCCAGCAGCAAAAGGGACAGGACGAATTCACCCCTCCACTTT	CASSKRDRTNSPLHF
TRBJ2-1	NA	NA	TRBV7-2	TGTGCCAGCAGCTTAGCAAAACAGGTTATTAGCTCCTACAATGAGCAGTTCTTC	CASSLAKQVISSYNEQFF
TRBJ2-3	few	NA	TRBV12-3/TRBV12-4	TGTGCCAGCAGGCGGAACAGGGTCGGGGATACGCAGTATTTT	CASRRNRVGDTQYF
TRBJ1-2	NA	NA	TRBV7-9	TGTGCCAGCAGGCCGGTCAACCGGGACCGCTATGGCTACACCTTC	CASRPVNRDRYGYTF
TRBJ1-6	NA	NA	TRBV28	TGTGCCAGCAGTTTAACCGGCAGGGGTGACTCACCCCTCCACTTT	CASSLTGRGDSPLHF
TRBJ2-1	few	TRBD1	TRBV4-2	TGTGCCAGCAGCCGAGAACAGGGGTCCTACAATGAGCAGTTCTTC	CASSREQGSYNEQFF
TRBJ2-4	few	TRBD1	TRBV29-1	TGCAGCGTTGAAGTCGGGACAGGCAGTGGAAACATTCAGTACTTC	CSVEVGTGSGNIQYF
TRBJ2-5	few	TRBD2	TRBV29-1	TGCAGCGTTGAGCGGGAGGTTCAGCAAGAGACCCAGTACTTC	CSVEREVQQETQYF
TRBJ1-1	many	NA	TRBV12-3/TRBV12-4	TGTGCCAGCAGGGGAGGTAGGGCTGAAGCTTTCTTT	CASRGGRAEAFF